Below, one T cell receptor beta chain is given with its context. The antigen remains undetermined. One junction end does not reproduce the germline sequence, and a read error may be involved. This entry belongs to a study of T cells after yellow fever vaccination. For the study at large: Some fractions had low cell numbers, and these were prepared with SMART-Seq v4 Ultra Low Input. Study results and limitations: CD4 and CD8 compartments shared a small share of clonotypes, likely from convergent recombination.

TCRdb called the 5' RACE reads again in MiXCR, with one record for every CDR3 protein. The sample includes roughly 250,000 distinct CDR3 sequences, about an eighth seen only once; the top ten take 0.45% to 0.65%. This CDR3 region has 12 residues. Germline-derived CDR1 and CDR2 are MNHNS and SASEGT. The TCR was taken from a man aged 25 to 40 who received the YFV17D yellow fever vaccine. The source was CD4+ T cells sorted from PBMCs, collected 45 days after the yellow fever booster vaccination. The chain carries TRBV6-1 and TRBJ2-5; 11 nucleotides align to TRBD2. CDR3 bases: TGTGCCAGCTCACGACTAGCGGGGACCTTGGACTTC. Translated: CASSRLAGTLDF.